This entry lists 26 T cell receptor beta chains sequenced from one sample in a study of blood T cell repertoires in COVID-19. The repertoire was sequenced with immunoSEQ multiplex PCR; TCRdb's copy has only in-frame clones and lacks some. Among some 100,000 clones listed, 86% were seen once. The sequencing sample was made of peripheral blood. The receptors come from a man in his fifties or sixties with acute or convalescent COVID-19.

The rearrangement links TRBV6-6 to TRBJ2-4; D unresolved. Trimming removed 4 bases at V and 7 bases at J, with 8 bases between. Germline values: CDR1 MNHNY, CDR2 SVGAGI (reference sequence). This CDR3 comprises 12 residues. The CDR3: CASSSAGNIQYF. CDR3 sequence (DNA): TGTGCCAGCAGTTCCGCCGGGAACATTCAGTACTTC.

The chain links TRBV19 to TRBJ2-1, with D tentatively TRBD2 (6 bases). The CDR3 consists of 15 residues. V was trimmed by 7 bases and J by 0 bases, leaving 13 bases between them. Germline assignment: CDR1 LNHDA and CDR2 SQIVND (reference sequence). The CDR3 sequence is CASNGYGSSYNEQFF. For the CDR3, the DNA is TGTGCCAGTAACGGGTACGGGAGCTCCTACAATGAGCAGTTCTTC.

This chain joins TRBV7-9 and TRBJ1-2; D perhaps matches TRBD1 (6 bases). The ends were cut back, 0 bases at V and 6 bases at J, with 8 bases in the middle. CDR3 size: 13 residues. Looked up from germline, CDR1 is SEHNR and CDR2 is FQNEAQ (reference sequence). As DNA, the CDR3 is TGTGCCAGCAGCTTAGCACAGGGAGATGGCTACACCTTC. The encoded protein is CASSLAQGDGYTF.

This chain joins TRBV18 and TRBJ2-7, with 11 bases aligning to TRBD1. CDR1 and CDR2 (germline): KGHSH, LQKENI. V shed 5 bases and J 3 bases; nucleotides not matched to a gene: 3. The CDR3 has 14 residues. The DNA for the CDR3 is TGTGCCAGCTCATGGACAGGGGGCAGCTACGAGCAGTACTTC. It encodes CASSWTGGSYEQYF.

There are a few counts of this clone. The rearrangement uses TRBV11-2 and TRBJ2-3, with a weak D call TRBD1 (6 bases). CDR1 and CDR2 from the germline V gene are SGHAT and FQNNGV. The ends were cut back, 1 base at V and 2 bases at J, with 10 bases in the middle. The CDR3 covers 15 residues. This chain's CDR3 is CASSLVDRTTDTQYF. CDR3 coding DNA: TGTGCCAGCAGCTTAGTCGACAGGACCACAGATACGCAGTATTTT. The full variable domain, its missing parts supplied by reference TRBV11-2 and TRBJ2-3, is EAGVAQSPRYKIIEKRQSVAFWCNPISGHATLYWYQQILGQGPKLLIQFQNNGVVDDSQLPKDRFSAERLKGVDSTLKIQPAKLEDSAVYLCASSLVDRTTDTQYFGPGTRLTVL.

This chain joins TRBV20-1 and TRBJ2-3; 7 nucleotides agree with TRBD1. CDR1 and CDR2 (germline): DFQATT, SNEGSKA (reference sequence). The CDR3 sequence is 14 residues long. V dropped 3 bases and J dropped 3; count of bases not matched to a gene: 6. CDR3 loop: CSASEGARTDTQYF. The CDR3, as DNA: TGCAGTGCTAGTGAGGGGGCAAGGACAGATACGCAGTATTTT.

The chain combines TRBV9 with TRBJ1-5; D remains ambiguous. The germline V and J ends were trimmed by 1 base and 6 bases, with 5 bases remaining between them. CDR1 SGDLS and CDR2 YYNGEE come from the germline V gene. The CDR3 spans 12 residues. The CDR3 reads CASSVPGQPQHF. CDR3 nucleotide sequence: TGTGCCAGCAGCGTACCAGGTCAGCCCCAGCATTTT.

V gene TRBV2 combines with J gene TRBJ2-5, with unresolved D. CDR3 size: 12 residues. Trimming pared 6 bases from V and 2 bases from J, leaving 7 bases between. Germline loops: CDR1 SNHLY, CDR2 FYNNEI. CDR3: CASRFLQETQYF. DNA of the CDR3: TGTGCCAGCAGGTTTCTTCAAGAGACCCAGTACTTC.

The chain recombines TRBV29-1 with TRBJ2-6; 8 nucleotides align to TRBD1. Germline V gene data show CDR1 as SQVTM and CDR2 as ANQGSEA. This CDR3 is built from 18 residues. Losses at the gene ends were 5 bases for V and 0 bases for J; bases not matched to a gene: 12. The CDR3 DNA sequence: TGCAGCGTTTCCACCCGACAGGGGCTTTTCTCTGGGGCCAACGTCCTGACTTTC. This encodes CSVSTRQGLFSGANVLTF.

This chain joins TRBV5-1 and TRBJ1-5; D not certain. Germline CDR1 is SGHRS and CDR2 is YFSETQ. The germline V and J ends were trimmed by 3 bases and 6 bases, with 10 bases remaining between them. This CDR3 region has 13 residues. The CDR3 nucleotides read TGCGCCAGCAGCTCCCTCGCGGGTCAGCCCCAGCATTTT. Its translation is CASSSLAGQPQHF.

This clone has just one count. The chain combines TRBV27 with TRBJ1-2; the D gene is possibly TRBD1 (6 bases). The CDR3 totals 14 residues. V lost 6 bases and J lost 3, with 14 bases in between. The germline V gene encodes CDR1 MNHEY and CDR2 SMNVEV (reference sequence). CDR3 DNA: TGTGCCAGCAGCCGGGGACATTCGGACTATGGCTACACCTTC. It translates to CASSRGHSDYGYTF.

The CDR3, as DNA: TGTGCCAGCAGTGGGACTAGCACCGGGCAGTACTTC. Residues: CASSGTSTGQYF. The chain couples TRBV12-3 or TRBV12-4 to TRBJ2-7; 9 positions agree with TRBD2. The CDR3 has 12 amino acids. J gave up 9 bases and V 5 bases, and 5 bases lay outside the gene matches.

The chain is built from TRBV27 and TRBJ2-1; 15 bases map to TRBD2. The CDR3 has 18 amino acids. The ends lost 2 bases at V and 8 bases at J; junction bases unmatched: 10. Germline V lookup: CDR1 MNHEY, CDR2 SMNVEV (reference sequence). The DNA for the CDR3 is TGTGCCAGCAGTTTAGGTCCGGGACTAGCGGGAGGAGTGGATGAGCAGTTCTTC. Translation: CASSLGPGLAGGVDEQFF.

Points on this clone: With a much larger clone just one base away, this may be a read error. This chain links TRBV27 with TRBJ2-1; 8 bases are shared with TRBD2. The length of the CDR3 is 15 residues. Germline CDR1 MNHEY, CDR2 SMNVEV (reference sequence). Trimming at V came to 4 bases and at J to 0 bases, leaving 2 bases not matched to a gene. Here the CDR3 DNA reads TGTGCCAGCAGTTCCAGCGGGAGCTCCTACAATGAGCAGTTCTTC. Translation: CASSSSGSSYNEQFF.

The V call is TRBV19, the J call TRBJ1-2; TRBD1 is a possible D gene (5 bases). The V gene lost 4 bases and the J gene lost 5 bases, with 11 bases spanning the gap. From germline, CDR1 is LNHDA and CDR2 SQIVND (reference sequence). The length of the CDR3 is 13 residues. CDR3 amino acids: CASSNGGRYGYTF. The DNA of the CDR3 is TGTGCCAGTAGTAACGGGGGTCGGTATGGCTACACCTTC. Complete variable domain (other parts from reference TRBV19 and TRBJ1-2): DGGITQSPKYLFRKEGQNVTLSCEQNLNHDAMYWYRQDPGQGLRLIYYSQIVNDFQKGDIAEGYSVSREKKESFPLTVTSAQKNPTAFYLCASSNGGRYGYTFGSGTRLTVV.

This clone appeared a few times. The chain uses TRBV19 and TRBJ1-1; D is possibly TRBD1 (5 bases). With 7 bases removed from V and 2 bases from J, the gap between germline ends came to 20 bases. The CDR3 has 16 amino acids. CDR1 is LNHDA and CDR2 is SQIVND in the germline V gene (reference sequence). The CDR3 nucleotides read TGTGCCAGTATGAGGCTTGGAGCAGGGCAAAACACTGAAGCTTTCTTT. Translation gives CASMRLGAGQNTEAFF.

The chain employs TRBV4-2 and TRBJ1-3, with 7 bases matching TRBD1. Germline assignment: CDR1 LGHNA and CDR2 YNFKEQ. The CDR3 contains 15 residues. V lost 0 bases and J lost 4; bases outside the gene matches: 3. The DNA for the CDR3 is TGTGCCAGCAGCCAAGAATGGGACAGAGGAAACACCATATATTTT. It is translated as CASSQEWDRGNTIYF.

This clone was recorded once. The genes are TRBV7-9 and TRBJ2-5; 9 bases agree with TRBD2. Looked up from germline, CDR1 is SEHNR and CDR2 is FQNEAQ (reference sequence). Germline trimming cut 1 base from V and 5 bases from J; bases unmatched to any gene: 5. The CDR3 has 15 amino acids. CDR3 amino acids: CASSLGGSGSETQYF. CDR3 bases: TGTGCCAGCAGCTTAGGTGGTAGCGGGAGTGAGACCCAGTACTTC. The entire variable domain, with the rest obtained from reference TRBV7-9 and TRBJ2-5, is as follows: DTGVSQNPRHKITKRGQNVTFRCDPISEHNRLYWYRQTLGQGPEFLTYFQNEAQLEKSRLLSDRFSAERPKGSFSTLEIQRTEQGDSAMYLCASSLGGSGSETQYFGPGTRLLVL.

This chain links TRBV5-6 with TRBJ1-5, with D perhaps matching TRBD1 (5 bases). Germline V CDR1 and CDR2: SGHDT, YYEEEE. Trimming took 4 bases from V and 6 from J, leaving 20 bases between them. The length of the CDR3 is 16 residues. In DNA, the CDR3 is TGTGCCAGCAGCCCCCGTGGGGGGGGGAGAGGTCAGCCCCAGCATTTT. It encodes CASSPRGGGRGQPQHF.

This clone was seen just once. This chain uses TRBV5-4 with TRBJ1-3; D perhaps matches TRBD1 (6 bases). The CDR3 sequence is 18 residues long. Germline V gene data show CDR1 as SGHNT and CDR2 as YYREEE (reference sequence). V dropped 0 bases and J dropped 2 bases, with 18 bases sitting between them. Written as DNA, the CDR3 is TGTGCCAGCAGCTTGGGGCTCCGCGACAGGCCTCCTGGAAACACCATATATTTT. Encoded protein: CASSLGLRDRPPGNTIYF.

The chain is built from TRBV13 and TRBJ2-3; 9 bases map to TRBD2. Germline lookup yields CDR1 PRHDT and CDR2 FYEKMQ (reference sequence). Trimming at V came to 5 bases and at J to 1 base, leaving 10 bases not matched to a gene. This CDR3 has 17 residues. CDR3 nucleotide sequence: TGTGCCAGCAGCCCTTGGGCGACTAGCGGAGGCACAGATACGCAGTATTTT. This codes for CASSPWATSGGTDTQYF.

The V and J genes are TRBV11-2 and TRBJ1-5; D gene uncertain. Trimming removed 3 bases from V and 2 bases from J, with 5 bases in between. The CDR3 totals 13 residues. Germline CDR1 reads SGHAT; CDR2 reads FQNNGV. The CDR3 region is CASSFQGNQPQHF. CDR3 DNA sequence: TGTGCCAGCAGCTTTCAGGGCAATCAGCCCCAGCATTTT. The variable domain in full, completed from reference TRBV11-2 and TRBJ1-5, reads EAGVAQSPRYKIIEKRQSVAFWCNPISGHATLYWYQQILGQGPKLLIQFQNNGVVDDSQLPKDRFSAERLKGVDSTLKIQPAKLEDSAVYLCASSFQGNQPQHFGDGTRLSIL.

This clone appeared a few times. J is TRBJ1-1 and V is TRBV7-2; D perhaps matches TRBD1 (5 bases). This CDR3 is built from 15 residues. Trimming shortened V by 2 bases and J by 0 bases, and 10 bases separated the two germline ends. CDR1 and CDR2 from the germline V gene are SGHTA and FQGNSA. The CDR3 bases are TGTGCCAGCAGCTTAATGCAGGGAATGAACACTGAAGCTTTCTTT. Its translation: CASSLMQGMNTEAFF.

The CDR3 coding sequence is TGTGCCAGCAGTTCGGGACTTCTCACAGATACGCAGTATTTT. Its translation: CASSSGLLTDTQYF. The chain couples TRBV27 to TRBJ2-3, with D possibly TRBD2 on 6 matching bases. Trimming cost V 4 bases and J 2 bases, with 10 bases left between them. This CDR3 contains 14 residues. The germline V gene encodes CDR1 MNHEY and CDR2 SMNVEV (reference sequence).

The CDR3 coding sequence is TGCGCCAGCAGCTTTACAGGGAAGTACAATGAGCAGTTCTTC. Protein product: CASSFTGKYNEQFF. The V and J genes are TRBV5-1 and TRBJ2-1; TRBD1 might be the D (6 bases). Germline CDR1 and CDR2: SGHRS and YFSETQ. V lost 2 bases, J lost 4 bases, and 10 bases lay in between. The CDR3 spans 14 residues.

The gene calls are TRBV24-1 and TRBJ2-2; no clear D gene. This CDR3 has 13 amino acids. In germline, CDR1 is KGHDR, CDR2 SFDVKD. V lost 3 bases and J 7 bases, leaving 8 bases between the germline ends. CDR3 amino acids: CATSDVSNGELFF. The CDR3 DNA sequence: TGTGCCACCAGTGATGTGAGTAACGGGGAGCTGTTTTTT.